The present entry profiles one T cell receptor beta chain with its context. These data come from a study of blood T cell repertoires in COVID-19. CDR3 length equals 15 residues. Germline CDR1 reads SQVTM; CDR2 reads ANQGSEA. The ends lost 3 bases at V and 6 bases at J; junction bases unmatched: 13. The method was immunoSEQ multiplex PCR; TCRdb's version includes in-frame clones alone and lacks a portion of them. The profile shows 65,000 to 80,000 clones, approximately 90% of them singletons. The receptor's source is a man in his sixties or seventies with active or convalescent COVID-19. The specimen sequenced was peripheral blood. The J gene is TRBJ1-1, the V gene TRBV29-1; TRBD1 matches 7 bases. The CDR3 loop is CSVDRPPGGGPEAFF. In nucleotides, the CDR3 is TGCAGCGTTGACCGACCCCCAGGGGGTGGACCTGAAGCTTTCTTT.